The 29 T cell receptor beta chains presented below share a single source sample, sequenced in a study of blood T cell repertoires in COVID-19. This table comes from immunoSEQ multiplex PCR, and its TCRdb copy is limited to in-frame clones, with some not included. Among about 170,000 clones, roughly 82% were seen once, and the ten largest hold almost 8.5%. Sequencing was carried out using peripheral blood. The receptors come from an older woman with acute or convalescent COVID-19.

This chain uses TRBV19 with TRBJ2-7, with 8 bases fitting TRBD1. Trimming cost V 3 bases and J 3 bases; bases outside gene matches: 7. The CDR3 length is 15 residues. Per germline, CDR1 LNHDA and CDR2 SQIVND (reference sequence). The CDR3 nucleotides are TGTGCCAGTAGTATTTTCCACGGACAGGGCTACGAGCAGTACTTC. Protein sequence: CASSIFHGQGYEQYF.

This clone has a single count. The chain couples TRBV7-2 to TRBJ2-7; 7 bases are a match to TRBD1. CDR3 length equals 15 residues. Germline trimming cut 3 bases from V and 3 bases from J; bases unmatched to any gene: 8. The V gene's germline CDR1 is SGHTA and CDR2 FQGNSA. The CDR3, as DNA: TGTGCCAGCAGCTTGAAAGGGGGCTCCGTCTACGAGCAGTACTTC. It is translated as CASSLKGGSVYEQYF.

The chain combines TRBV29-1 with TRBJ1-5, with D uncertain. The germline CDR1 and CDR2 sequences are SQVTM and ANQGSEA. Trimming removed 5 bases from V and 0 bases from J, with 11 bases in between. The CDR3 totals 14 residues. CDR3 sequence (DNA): TGCAGCGTTTTTATCGGGGATAGCAATCAGCCCCAGCATTTT. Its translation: CSVFIGDSNQPQHF.

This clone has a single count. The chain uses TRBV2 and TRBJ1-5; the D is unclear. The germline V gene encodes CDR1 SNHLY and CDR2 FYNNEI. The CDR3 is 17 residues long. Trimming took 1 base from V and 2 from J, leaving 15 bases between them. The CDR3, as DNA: TGTGCCAGCAGTGAAGTGGGAGGGTTGAGGGGCAATCAGCCCCAGCATTTT. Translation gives CASSEVGGLRGNQPQHF. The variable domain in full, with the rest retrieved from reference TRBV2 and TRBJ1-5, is EPEVTQTPSHQVTQMGQEVILRCVPISNHLYFYWYRQILGQKVEFLVSFYNNEISEKSEIFDDQFSVERPDGSNFTLKIRSTKLEDSAMYFCASSEVGGLRGNQPQHFGDGTRLSIL.

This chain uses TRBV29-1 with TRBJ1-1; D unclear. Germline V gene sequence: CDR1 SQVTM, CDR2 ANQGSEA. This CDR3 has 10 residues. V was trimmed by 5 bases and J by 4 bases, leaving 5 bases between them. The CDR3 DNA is TGCAGCGTTTTGAGCACTGAAGCTTTCTTT. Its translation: CSVLSTEAFF.

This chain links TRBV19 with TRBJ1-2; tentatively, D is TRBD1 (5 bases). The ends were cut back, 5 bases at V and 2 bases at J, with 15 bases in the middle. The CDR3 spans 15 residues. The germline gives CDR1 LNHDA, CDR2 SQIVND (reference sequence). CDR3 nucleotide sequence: TGTGCCAGTAGTCTCCGTGGGGGGTCCAACTATGGCTACACCTTC. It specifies CASSLRGGSNYGYTF.

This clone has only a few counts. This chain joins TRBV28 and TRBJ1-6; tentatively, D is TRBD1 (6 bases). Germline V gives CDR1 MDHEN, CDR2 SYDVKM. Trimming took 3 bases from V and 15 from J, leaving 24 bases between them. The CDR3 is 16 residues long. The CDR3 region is CASSLGQGPQGSGLHF. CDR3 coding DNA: TGTGCCAGCAGTTTGGGCCAGGGGCCTCAAGGTTCGGGCCTCCACTTT.

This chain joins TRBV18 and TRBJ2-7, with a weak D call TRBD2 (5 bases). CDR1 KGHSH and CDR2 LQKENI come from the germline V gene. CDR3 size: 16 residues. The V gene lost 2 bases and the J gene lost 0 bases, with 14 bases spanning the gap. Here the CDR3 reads CASSPLGPGGSYEQYF. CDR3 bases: TGTGCCAGCTCACCATTAGGTCCCGGAGGCTCCTACGAGCAGTACTTC.

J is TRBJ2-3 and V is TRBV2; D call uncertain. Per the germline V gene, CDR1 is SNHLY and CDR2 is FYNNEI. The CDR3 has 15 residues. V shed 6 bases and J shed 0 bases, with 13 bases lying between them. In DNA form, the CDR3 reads TGTGCCAGCAGAGCCAACTCTCTTAGCACAGATACGCAGTATTTT. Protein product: CASRANSLSTDTQYF. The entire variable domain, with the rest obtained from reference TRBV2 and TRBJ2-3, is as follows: EPEVTQTPSHQVTQMGQEVILRCVPISNHLYFYWYRQILGQKVEFLVSFYNNEISEKSEIFDDQFSVERPDGSNFTLKIRSTKLEDSAMYFCASRANSLSTDTQYFGPGTRLTVL.

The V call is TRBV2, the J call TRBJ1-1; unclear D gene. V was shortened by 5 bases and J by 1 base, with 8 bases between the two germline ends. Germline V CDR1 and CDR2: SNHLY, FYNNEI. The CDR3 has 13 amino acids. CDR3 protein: CASSWQPNTEAFF. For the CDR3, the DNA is TGTGCCAGCAGTTGGCAACCGAACACTGAAGCTTTCTTT.

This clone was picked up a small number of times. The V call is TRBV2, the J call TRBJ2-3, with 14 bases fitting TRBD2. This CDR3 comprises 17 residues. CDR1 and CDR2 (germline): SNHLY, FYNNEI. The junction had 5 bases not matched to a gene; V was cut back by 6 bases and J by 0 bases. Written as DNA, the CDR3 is TGTGCCAGCAGCTCGACTAGCGGGGGGGCCAGCACAGATACGCAGTATTTT. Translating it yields CASSSTSGGASTDTQYF.

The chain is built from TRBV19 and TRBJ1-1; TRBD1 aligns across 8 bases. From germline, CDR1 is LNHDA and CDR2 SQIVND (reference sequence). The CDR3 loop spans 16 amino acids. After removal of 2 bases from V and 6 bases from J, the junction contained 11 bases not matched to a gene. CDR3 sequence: CASSILHRGARAEAFF. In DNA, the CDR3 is TGTGCCAGTAGTATATTACACAGGGGGGCGAGGGCTGAAGCTTTCTTT.

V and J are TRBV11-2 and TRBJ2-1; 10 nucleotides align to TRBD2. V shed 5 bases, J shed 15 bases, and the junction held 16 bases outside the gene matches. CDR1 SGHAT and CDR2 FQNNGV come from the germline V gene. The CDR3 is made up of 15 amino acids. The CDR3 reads CASSPGLAEAIFAFF. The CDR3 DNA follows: TGTGCCAGCAGCCCTGGACTAGCGGAGGCCATCTTTGCGTTCTTC. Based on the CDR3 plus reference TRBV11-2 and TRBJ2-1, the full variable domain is EAGVAQSPRYKIIEKRQSVAFWCNPISGHATLYWYQQILGQGPKLLIQFQNNGVVDDSQLPKDRFSAERLKGVDSTLKIQPAKLEDSAVYLCASSPGLAEAIFAFFGPGTRLTVL.

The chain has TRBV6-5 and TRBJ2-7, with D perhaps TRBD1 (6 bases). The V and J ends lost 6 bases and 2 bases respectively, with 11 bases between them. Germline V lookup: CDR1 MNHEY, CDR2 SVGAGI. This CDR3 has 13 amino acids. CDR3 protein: CASSPGTPYEQYF. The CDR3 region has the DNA TGTGCCAGCAGCCCCGGGACACCCTACGAGCAGTACTTC.

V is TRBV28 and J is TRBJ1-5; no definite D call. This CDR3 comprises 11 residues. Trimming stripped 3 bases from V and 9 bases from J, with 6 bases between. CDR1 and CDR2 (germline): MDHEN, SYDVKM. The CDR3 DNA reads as TGTGCCAGCAGTTTTAGAGGGCCCCAGCATTTT. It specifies CASSFRGPQHF.

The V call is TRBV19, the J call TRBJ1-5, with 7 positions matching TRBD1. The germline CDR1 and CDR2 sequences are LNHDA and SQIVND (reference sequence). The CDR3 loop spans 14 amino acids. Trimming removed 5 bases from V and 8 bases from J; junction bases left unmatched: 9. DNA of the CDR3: TGTGCCAGTAGTCCTACAGGGGATAGGGAGCCCCAGCATTTT. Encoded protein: CASSPTGDREPQHF.

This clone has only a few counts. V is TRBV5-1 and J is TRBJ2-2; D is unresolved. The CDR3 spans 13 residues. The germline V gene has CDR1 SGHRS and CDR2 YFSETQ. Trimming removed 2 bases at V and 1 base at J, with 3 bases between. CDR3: CASSLQNTGELFF. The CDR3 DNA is TGCGCCAGCAGCTTACAGAACACCGGGGAGCTGTTTTTT.

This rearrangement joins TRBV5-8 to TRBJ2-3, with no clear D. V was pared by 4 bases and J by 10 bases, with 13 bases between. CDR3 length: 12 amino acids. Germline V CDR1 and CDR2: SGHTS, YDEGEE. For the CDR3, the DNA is TGTGCCAGCAGCAGTGTCAACACCGCGCAGTATTTT. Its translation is CASSSVNTAQYF.

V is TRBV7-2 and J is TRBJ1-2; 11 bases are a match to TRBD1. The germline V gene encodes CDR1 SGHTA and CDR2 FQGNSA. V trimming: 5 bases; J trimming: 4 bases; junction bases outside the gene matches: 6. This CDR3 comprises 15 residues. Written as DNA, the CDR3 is TGTGCCAGCAGCCCGTGGACAGGGGGCAGCTATGGCTACACCTTC. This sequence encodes CASSPWTGGSYGYTF.

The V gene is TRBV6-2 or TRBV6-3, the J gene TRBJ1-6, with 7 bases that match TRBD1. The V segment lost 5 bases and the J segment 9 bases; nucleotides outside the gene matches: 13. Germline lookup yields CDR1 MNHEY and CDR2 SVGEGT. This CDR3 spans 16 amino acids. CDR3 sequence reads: CASSLSGTATGSPLHF. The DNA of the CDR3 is TGTGCCAGCAGTCTATCCGGGACAGCGACGGGTTCACCCCTCCACTTT.

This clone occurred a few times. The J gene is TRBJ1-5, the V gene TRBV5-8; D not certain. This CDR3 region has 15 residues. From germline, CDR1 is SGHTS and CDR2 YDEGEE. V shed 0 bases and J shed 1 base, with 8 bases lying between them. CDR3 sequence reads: CASSLEGASNQPQHF. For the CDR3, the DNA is TGTGCCAGCAGCTTGGAGGGAGCGAGCAATCAGCCCCAGCATTTT.

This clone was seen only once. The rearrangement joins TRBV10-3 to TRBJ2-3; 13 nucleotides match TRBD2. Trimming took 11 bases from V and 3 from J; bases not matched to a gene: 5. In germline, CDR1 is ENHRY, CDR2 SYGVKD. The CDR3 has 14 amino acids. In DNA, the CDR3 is TGTGCCTCCGGACTAGCGGGGGCTACAGATACGCAGTATTTT. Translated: CASGLAGATDTQYF.

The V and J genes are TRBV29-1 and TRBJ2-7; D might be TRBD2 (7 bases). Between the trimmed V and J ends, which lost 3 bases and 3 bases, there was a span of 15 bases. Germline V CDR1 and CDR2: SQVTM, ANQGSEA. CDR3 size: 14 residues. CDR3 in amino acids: CSVELAGDYYEQYF. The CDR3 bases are TGCAGCGTTGAGCTAGCAGGGGACTACTACGAGCAGTACTTC.

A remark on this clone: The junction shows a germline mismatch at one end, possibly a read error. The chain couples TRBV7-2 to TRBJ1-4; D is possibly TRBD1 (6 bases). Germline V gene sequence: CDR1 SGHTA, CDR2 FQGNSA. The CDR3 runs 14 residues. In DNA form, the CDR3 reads TGTGCCAGCACCTTAACAGGGTTCAATGAAAAACTGTTTTTT. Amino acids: CASTLTGFNEKLFF.

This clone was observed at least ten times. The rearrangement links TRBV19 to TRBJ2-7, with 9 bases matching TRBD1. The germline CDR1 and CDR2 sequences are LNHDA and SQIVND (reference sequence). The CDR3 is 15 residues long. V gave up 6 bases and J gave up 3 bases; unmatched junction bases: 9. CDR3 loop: CASSQGPGQGYEQYF. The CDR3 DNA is TGTGCCAGTAGCCAAGGGCCGGGACAGGGCTACGAGCAGTACTTC.

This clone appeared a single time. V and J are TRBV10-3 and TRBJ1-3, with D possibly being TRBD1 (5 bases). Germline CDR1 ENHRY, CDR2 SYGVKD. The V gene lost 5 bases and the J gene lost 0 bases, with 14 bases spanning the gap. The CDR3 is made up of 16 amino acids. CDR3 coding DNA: TGTGCCATCAGTTGGGAGGGGCCCCGCTCTGGAAACACCATATATTTT. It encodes CAISWEGPRSGNTIYF.

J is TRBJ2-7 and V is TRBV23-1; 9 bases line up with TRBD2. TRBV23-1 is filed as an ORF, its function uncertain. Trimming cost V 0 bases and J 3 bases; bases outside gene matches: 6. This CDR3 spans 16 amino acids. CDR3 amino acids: CASSQSQAGGIYEQYF. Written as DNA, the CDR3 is TGCGCCAGCAGTCAATCGCAAGCGGGAGGAATCTACGAGCAGTACTTC.

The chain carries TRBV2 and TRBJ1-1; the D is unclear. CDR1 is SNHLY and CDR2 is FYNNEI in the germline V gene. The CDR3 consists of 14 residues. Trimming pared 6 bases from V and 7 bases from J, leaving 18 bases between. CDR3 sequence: CASRADLARVEAFF. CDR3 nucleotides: TGTGCCAGCAGGGCCGACCTGGCGAGGGTTGAAGCTTTCTTT.

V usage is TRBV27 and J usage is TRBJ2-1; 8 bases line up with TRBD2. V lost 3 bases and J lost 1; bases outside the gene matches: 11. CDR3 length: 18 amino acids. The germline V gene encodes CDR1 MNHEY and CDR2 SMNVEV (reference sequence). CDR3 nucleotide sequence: TGTGCCAGCAGTTTGGTACTAGCGGACCCCCTATCCTACAATGAGCAGTTCTTC. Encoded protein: CASSLVLADPLSYNEQFF.